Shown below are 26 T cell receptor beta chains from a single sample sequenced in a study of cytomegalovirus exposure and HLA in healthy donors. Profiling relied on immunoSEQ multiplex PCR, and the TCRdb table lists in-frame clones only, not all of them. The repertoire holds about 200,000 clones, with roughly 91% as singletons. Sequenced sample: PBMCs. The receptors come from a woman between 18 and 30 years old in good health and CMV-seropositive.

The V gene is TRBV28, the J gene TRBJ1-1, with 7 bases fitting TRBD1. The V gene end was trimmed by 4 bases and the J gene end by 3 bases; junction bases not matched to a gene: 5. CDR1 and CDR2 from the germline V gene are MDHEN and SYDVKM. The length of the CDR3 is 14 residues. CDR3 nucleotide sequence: TGTGCCAGCAGTTCAGGGGGTGAGGACACTGAAGCTTTCTTT. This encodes CASSSGGEDTEAFF. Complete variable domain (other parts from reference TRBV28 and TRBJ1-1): DVKVTQSSRYLVKRTGEKVFLECVQDMDHENMFWYRQDPGLGLRLIYFSYDVKMKEKGDIPEGYSVSREKKERFSLILESASTNQTSMYLCASSSGGEDTEAFFGQGTRLTVV.

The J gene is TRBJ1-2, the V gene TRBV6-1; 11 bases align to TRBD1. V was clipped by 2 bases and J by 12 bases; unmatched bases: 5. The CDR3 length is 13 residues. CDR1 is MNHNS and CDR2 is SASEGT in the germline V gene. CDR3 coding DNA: TGTGCCAGCAGTGAACCGGGACAGGGGGTAGACACCTTC. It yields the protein CASSEPGQGVDTF.

CDR3 protein: CSGSDRESGNTIYF. CDR3 in DNA: TGCAGCGGTTCGGACAGGGAATCCGGAAACACCATATATTTT. The chain joins TRBV29-1 to TRBJ1-3, with 8 bases that match TRBD1. Germline values: CDR1 SQVTM, CDR2 ANQGSEA. After removal of 7 bases from V and 4 bases from J, the junction contained 9 bases not matched to a gene. This CDR3 is built from 14 residues.

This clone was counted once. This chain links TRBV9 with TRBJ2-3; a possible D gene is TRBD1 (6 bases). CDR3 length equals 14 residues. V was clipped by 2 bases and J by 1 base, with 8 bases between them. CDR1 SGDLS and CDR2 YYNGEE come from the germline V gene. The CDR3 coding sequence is TGTGCCAGCAGCGTTTCAGGGGGCACAGATACGCAGTATTTT. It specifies CASSVSGGTDTQYF.

The CDR3 loop is CASSPGLAGPNEQFF. In DNA, the CDR3 is TGTGCCAGCAGTCCGGGACTAGCGGGACCCAATGAGCAGTTCTTC. J is TRBJ2-1 and V is TRBV6-4; 13 bases are a match to TRBD2. This CDR3 has 15 amino acids. Germline CDR1 reads MRHNA; CDR2 reads SNTAGT. V gave up 5 bases and J gave up 6 bases; unmatched junction bases: 4.

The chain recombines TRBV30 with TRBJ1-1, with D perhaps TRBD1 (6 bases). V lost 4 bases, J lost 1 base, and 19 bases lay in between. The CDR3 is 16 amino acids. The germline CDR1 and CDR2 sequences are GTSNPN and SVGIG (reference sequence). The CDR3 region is CAWKPGTRMQNTEAFF. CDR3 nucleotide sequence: TGTGCCTGGAAACCCGGGACACGAATGCAGAACACTGAAGCTTTCTTT.

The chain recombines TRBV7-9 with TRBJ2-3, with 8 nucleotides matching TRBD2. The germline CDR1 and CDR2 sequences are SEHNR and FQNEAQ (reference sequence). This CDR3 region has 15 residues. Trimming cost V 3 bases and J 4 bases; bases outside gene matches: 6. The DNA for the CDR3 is TGTGCCAGCAGCTTGGGGACTAGTATTCCAGATACGCAGTATTTT. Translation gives CASSLGTSIPDTQYF.

CDR3 nucleotides: TGCAGCGTGAGGACAGACGCTAACTATGGCTACACCTTC. Translation gives CSVRTDANYGYTF. The gene calls are TRBV29-1 and TRBJ1-2, with D perhaps matching TRBD1 (6 bases). The CDR3 has 13 amino acids. Germline loops: CDR1 SQVTM, CDR2 ANQGSEA. Trimming took off 6 bases at V and 0 bases at J, with 11 bases between the two ends.

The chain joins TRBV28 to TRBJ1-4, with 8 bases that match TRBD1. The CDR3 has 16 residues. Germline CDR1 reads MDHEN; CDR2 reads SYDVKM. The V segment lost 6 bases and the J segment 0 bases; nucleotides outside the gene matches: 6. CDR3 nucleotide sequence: TGTGCCAGCAGCCCGGACAGGGATGCAACTAATGAAAAACTGTTTTTT. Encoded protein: CASSPDRDATNEKLFF.

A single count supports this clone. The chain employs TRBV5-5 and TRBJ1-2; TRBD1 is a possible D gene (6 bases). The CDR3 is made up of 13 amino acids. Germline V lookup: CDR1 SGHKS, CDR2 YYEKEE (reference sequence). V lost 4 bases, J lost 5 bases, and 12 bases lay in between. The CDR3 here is CASSLGQKYGYTF. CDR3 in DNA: TGTGCCAGCAGCCTCGGACAGAAATATGGCTACACCTTC.

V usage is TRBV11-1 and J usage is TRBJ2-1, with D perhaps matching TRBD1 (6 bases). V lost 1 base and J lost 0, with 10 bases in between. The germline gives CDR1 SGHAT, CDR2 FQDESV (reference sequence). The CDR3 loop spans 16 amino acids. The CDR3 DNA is TGTGCCAGCAGCTTAGGTAGGGGGATCTCCTACAATGAGCAGTTCTTC. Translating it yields CASSLGRGISYNEQFF.

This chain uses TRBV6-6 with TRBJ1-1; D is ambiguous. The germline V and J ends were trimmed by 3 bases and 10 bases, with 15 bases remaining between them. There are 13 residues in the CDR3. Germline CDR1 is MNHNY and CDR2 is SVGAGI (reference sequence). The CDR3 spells CASSYEDERAAFF. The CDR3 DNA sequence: TGTGCCAGCAGTTATGAAGATGAGAGGGCAGCTTTCTTT.

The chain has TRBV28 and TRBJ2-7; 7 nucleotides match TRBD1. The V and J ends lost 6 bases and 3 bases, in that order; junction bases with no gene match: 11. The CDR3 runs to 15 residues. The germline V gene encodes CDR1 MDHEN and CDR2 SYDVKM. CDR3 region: CASSPFFGTDYEQYF. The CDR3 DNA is TGTGCCAGCAGCCCGTTCTTCGGGACAGACTACGAGCAGTACTTC.

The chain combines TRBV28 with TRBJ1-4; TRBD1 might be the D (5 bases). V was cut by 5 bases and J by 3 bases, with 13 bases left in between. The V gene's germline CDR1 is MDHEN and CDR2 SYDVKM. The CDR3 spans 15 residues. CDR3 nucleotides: TGTGCCAGCAGTGCCCGGGGGGGACCTAATGAAAAACTGTTTTTT. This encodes CASSARGGPNEKLFF.

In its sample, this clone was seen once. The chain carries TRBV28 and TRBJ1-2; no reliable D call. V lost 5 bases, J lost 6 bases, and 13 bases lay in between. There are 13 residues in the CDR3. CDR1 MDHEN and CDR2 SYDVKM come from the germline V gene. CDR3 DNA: TGTGCCAGCAGTACGACCGCCGGGGATGGCTACACCTTC. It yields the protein CASSTTAGDGYTF.

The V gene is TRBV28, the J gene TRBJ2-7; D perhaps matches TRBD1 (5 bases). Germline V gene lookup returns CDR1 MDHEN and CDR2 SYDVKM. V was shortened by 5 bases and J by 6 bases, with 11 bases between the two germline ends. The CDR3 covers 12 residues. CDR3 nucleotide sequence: TGTGCCAGCAGTCCCCGGACAAGCGAGCAGTACTTC. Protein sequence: CASSPRTSEQYF. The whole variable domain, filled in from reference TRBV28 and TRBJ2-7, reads DVKVTQSSRYLVKRTGEKVFLECVQDMDHENMFWYRQDPGLGLRLIYFSYDVKMKEKGDIPEGYSVSREKKERFSLILESASTNQTSMYLCASSPRTSEQYFGPGTRLTVT.

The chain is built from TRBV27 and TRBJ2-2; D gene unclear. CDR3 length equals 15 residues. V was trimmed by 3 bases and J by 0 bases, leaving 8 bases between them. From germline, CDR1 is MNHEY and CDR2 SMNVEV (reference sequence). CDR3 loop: CASSLLVANTGELFF. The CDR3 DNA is TGTGCCAGCAGTTTGCTAGTCGCGAACACCGGGGAGCTGTTTTTT.

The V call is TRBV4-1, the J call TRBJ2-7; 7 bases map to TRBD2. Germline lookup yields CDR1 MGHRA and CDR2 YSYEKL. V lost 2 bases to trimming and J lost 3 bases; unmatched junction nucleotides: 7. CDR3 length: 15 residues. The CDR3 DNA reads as TGCGCCAGCAGCCAATCCGACGGGGGGTTCTACGAGCAGTACTTC. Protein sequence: CASSQSDGGFYEQYF.

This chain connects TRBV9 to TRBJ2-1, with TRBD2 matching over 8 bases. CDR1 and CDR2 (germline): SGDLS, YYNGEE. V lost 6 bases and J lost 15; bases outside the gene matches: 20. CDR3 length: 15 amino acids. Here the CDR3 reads CASTPGGTPTFAGFF. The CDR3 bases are TGTGCCAGCACGCCGGGGGGGACACCAACGTTTGCGGGGTTCTTC.

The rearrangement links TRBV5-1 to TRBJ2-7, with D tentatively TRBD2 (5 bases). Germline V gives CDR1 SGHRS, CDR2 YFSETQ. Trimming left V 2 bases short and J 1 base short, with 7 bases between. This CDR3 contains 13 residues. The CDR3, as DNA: TGCGCCAGCAGCTTCGGGATATCCTACGAGCAGTACTTC. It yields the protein CASSFGISYEQYF.

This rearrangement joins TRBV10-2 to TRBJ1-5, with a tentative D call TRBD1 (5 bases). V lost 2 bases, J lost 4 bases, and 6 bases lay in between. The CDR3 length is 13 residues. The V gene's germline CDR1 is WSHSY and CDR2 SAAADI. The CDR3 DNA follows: TGCGCCAGCAGTGAGCAGGGAAATCAGCCCCAGCATTTT. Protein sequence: CASSEQGNQPQHF.

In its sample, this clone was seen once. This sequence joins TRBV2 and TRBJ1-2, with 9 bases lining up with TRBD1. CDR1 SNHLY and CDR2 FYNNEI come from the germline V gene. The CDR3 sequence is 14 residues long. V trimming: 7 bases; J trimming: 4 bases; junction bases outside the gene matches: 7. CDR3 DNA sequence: TGTGCCAGCACCCGGGACAGGGTCTCCTATGGCTACACCTTC. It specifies CASTRDRVSYGYTF.

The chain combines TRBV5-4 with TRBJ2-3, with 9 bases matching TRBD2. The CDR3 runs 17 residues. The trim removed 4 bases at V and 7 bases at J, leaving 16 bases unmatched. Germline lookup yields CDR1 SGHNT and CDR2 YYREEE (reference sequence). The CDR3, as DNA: TGTGCCAGCAGCCCTTTTAAAGGACTAGCGCGAAGAAATACGCAGTATTTT. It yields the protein CASSPFKGLARRNTQYF.

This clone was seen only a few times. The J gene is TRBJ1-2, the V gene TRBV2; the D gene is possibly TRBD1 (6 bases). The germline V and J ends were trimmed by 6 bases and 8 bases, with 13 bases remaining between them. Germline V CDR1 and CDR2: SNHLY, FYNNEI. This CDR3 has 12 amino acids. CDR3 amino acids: CASSVTGNGYTF. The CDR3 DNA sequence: TGTGCCAGCAGCGTTACAGGGAACGGCTACACCTTC.

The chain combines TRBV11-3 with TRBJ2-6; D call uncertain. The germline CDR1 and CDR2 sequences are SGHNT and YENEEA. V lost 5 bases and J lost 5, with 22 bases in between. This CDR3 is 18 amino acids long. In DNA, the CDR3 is TGTGCCAGCAGCCGAGTGACATCTCGACAAAGTCGGGCCAACGTCCTGACTTTC. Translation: CASSRVTSRQSRANVLTF.

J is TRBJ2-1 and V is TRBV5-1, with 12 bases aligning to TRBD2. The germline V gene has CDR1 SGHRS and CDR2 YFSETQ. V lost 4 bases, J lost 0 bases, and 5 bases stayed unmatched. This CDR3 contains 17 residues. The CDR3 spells CASSPGLAGSSYNEQFF. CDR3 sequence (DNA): TGCGCCAGCAGCCCCGGACTAGCGGGGAGCTCCTACAATGAGCAGTTCTTC.